The 2 T cell receptor beta chains given below trace back to one sample, sequenced in a study of blood T cell repertoires in COVID-19. Produced via immunoSEQ multiplex PCR; TCRdb's table is partial and in-frame only. The sample consists of 300,000 or so clones, around 82% of them appearing once. The sequenced sample was peripheral blood. The receptors were gathered from a woman aged 50 to 65 with acute or convalescent COVID-19.

Details on this clone: Other nucleotide sequences in the sample specify the same CDR3. CDR3 nucleotide sequence: TGTGCCAGCTCACAGGGACAGGGGAATACTGAAGCTTTCTTT. It codes for CASSQGQGNTEAFF. This chain uses TRBV18 with TRBJ1-1; 10 nucleotides align to TRBD1. Per the germline V gene, CDR1 is KGHSH and CDR2 is LQKENI. This CDR3 is 14 amino acids long. V lost 4 bases to trimming and J lost 5 bases; unmatched junction nucleotides: 4.

The CDR3 loop reads CASPRVAGWIYEQYF. In nucleotides, the CDR3 is TGTGCCAGCCCACGAGTCGCAGGATGGATATACGAGCAGTACTTC. The rearrangement joins TRBV6-5 to TRBJ2-7; D not resolved. The CDR3 is made up of 15 amino acids. Looked up from germline, CDR1 is MNHEY and CDR2 is SVGAGI. Trimming pared 8 bases from V and 4 bases from J, leaving 21 bases between.